A single sample is the source of the 29 T cell receptor beta chains below, sequenced in a study of glioma-infiltrating T cells. Amplification of TCR alpha and beta CDR3 regions from RNA used iRepertoire nested multiplex PCR. TCRdb passed the multiplex PCR reads through MiXCR, listing each CDR3 protein once. The sample contains 160,000 or so distinct CDR3 sequences, roughly two fifths of which appear only once. The source material was glioma tissue, nonneoplastic brain tissue, or PBMCs (not recorded which). The receptors derive from a human donor with low-grade glioma or glioblastoma, undergoing nonglioma brain surgery, or in good health (not recorded which).

This clonotype came up once. This may come from a read error, since a much larger clone is one base off. The chain employs TRBV18 and TRBJ2-3; D ambiguous. CDR1 is KGHSH, CDR2 LQKENI, per germline. The CDR3 runs to 15 residues. Trimming stripped 2 bases from V and 0 bases from J, with 9 bases between. The CDR3: CASSPAPLSTDTQYF. CDR3 DNA: TGTGCCAGCTCACCAGCACCACTCAGCACAGATACGCAGTATTTT.

This clonotype was seen ten or more times. This rearrangement joins TRBV10-3 to TRBJ1-5, with 7 bases aligning to TRBD1. Trimming at V came to 6 bases and at J to 5 bases, leaving 4 bases not matched to a gene. Germline V gene data show CDR1 as ENHRY and CDR2 as SYGVKD. This CDR3 is 13 amino acids long. The CDR3: CAISRQGDQPQHF. The CDR3 bases are TGTGCCATCAGCCGACAGGGTGATCAGCCCCAGCATTTT.

The rearrangement uses TRBV7-9 and TRBJ2-1; 7 nucleotides line up with TRBD2. Germline V gene sequence: CDR1 SEHNR, CDR2 FQNEAQ (reference sequence). The V gene end was trimmed by 7 bases and the J gene end by 2 bases; junction bases not matched to a gene: 14. The CDR3 sequence is 17 residues long. The CDR3 sequence is CASTKRDAKNTYNEQFF. Here the CDR3 DNA reads TGTGCCAGCACCAAGCGGGACGCAAAAAATACCTACAATGAGCAGTTCTTC.

This clonotype was counted many times. The V gene is TRBV15, the J gene TRBJ2-7; D call uncertain. The CDR3 extends over 12 amino acids. Germline values: CDR1 LNHNV, CDR2 YYDKDF (reference sequence). Trimming took 5 bases from V and 4 from J, leaving 9 bases between them. In DNA, the CDR3 is TGTGCCACCAGCCAGGACCATTACGAGCAGTACTTC. Its translation: CATSQDHYEQYF.

Comment on this clonotype: The junction departs from the called germline gene at one end, perhaps through a read error. The V and J genes are TRBV20-1 and TRBJ2-5; TRBD2 might be the D (6 bases). CDR3 size: 13 residues. CDR1 is DFQATT, CDR2 SNEGSKA, per germline (reference sequence). CDR3 region: CSAAHGSGETKYF. The CDR3 DNA is TGCAGTGCAGCCCACGGGAGTGGGGAGACCAAGTACTTC.

V gene TRBV5-4 combines with J gene TRBJ1-1; D unresolved. Germline V lookup: CDR1 SGHNT, CDR2 YYREEE (reference sequence). V was shortened by 3 bases and J by 0 bases, with 6 bases between the two germline ends. This CDR3 is 13 amino acids long. DNA of the CDR3: TGTGCCAGCAGCTCCCTCTTGAACACTGAAGCTTTCTTT. Protein: CASSSLLNTEAFF.

Comment on this clonotype: A read error is possible here, since a much larger clone lies one base away. The V gene is TRBV7-2, the J gene TRBJ2-7; D might be TRBD2 (5 bases). Trimming took 5 bases from V and 6 from J, leaving 14 bases between them. Germline V CDR1 and CDR2: SGHTA, FQGNSA. CDR3 size: 13 residues. Written as DNA, the CDR3 is TGTGCCAGCAGCACACTAACGGGAATCGAGCAGTACTTC. Protein product: CASSTLTGIEQYF.

Details on this clonotype: A junction end diverges from the germline sequence, so it may reflect a read error. V is TRBV12-3 or TRBV12-4 and J is TRBJ1-1; D unresolved. The CDR3 consists of 13 residues. CDR3 loop: CARSLSRVAEASF. The DNA for the CDR3 is TGTGCCAGAAGTTTATCCAGAGTGGCTGAAGCTTCCTTT.

This clonotype was observed a few times. The chain carries TRBV5-1 and TRBJ2-3; no firm D call. Germline V gives CDR1 SGHRS, CDR2 YFSETQ. The CDR3 length is 15 residues. V gave up 5 bases and J gave up 2 bases, with 15 bases separating them. DNA of the CDR3: TGCGCCAGCAGAGGATTAGCAGACCCCACAGATACGCAGTATTTT. As protein: CASRGLADPTDTQYF.

As to this clonotype: One junction end disagrees with the germline gene, perhaps due to a read error. This chain uses TRBV10-3 with TRBJ2-5, with 14 nucleotides matching TRBD2. This CDR3 comprises 14 residues. In germline, CDR1 is ENHRY, CDR2 SYGVKD. CDR3 protein: CAITGLAGGETQCF. CDR3 nucleotides: TGTGCCATCACCGGACTAGCGGGAGGAGAGACCCAGTGCTTC.

The gene calls are TRBV15 and TRBJ2-7; D call uncertain. The CDR3 is 13 residues long. Looked up from germline, CDR1 is LNHNV and CDR2 is YYDKDF (reference sequence). Trimming shortened V by 2 bases and J by 6 bases, and 11 bases separated the two germline ends. CDR3 DNA: TGTGCCACCAGCAGACCGCCGGTTTTCGAGCAGTACTTC. Translation: CATSRPPVFEQYF.

This rearrangement joins TRBV12-3 or TRBV12-4 to TRBJ1-6; no definite D call. The V end lost 7 bases, the J end lost 3 bases, and 7 bases lay between the germline ends. The CDR3 is made up of 13 amino acids. The CDR3 DNA follows: TGTGCCAGCACTTGGAGCTATAATTCACCCCTCCACTTT. Its translation is CASTWSYNSPLHF.

The chain employs TRBV28 and TRBJ2-5; 13 bases are shared with TRBD2. Per the germline V gene, CDR1 is MDHEN and CDR2 is SYDVKM. The CDR3 has 16 amino acids. Trimming removed 4 bases from V and 1 base from J; junction bases left unmatched: 3. CDR3 in DNA: TGTGCCAGCAGTTCCAGGACTAGCGGGGGCCAAGAGACCCAGTACTTC. This encodes CASSSRTSGGQETQYF.

The chain has TRBV29-1 and TRBJ2-7, with D possibly being TRBD2 (6 bases). The CDR3 consists of 13 residues. Germline-derived CDR1 and CDR2 are SQVTM and ANQGSEA. V gave up 4 bases and J gave up 6 bases, with 16 bases separating them. This CDR3 is CSVVRLEGSEQYF. In DNA form, the CDR3 reads TGCAGCGTTGTTAGACTAGAGGGTTCCGAGCAGTACTTC.

A note on this clonotype: Without the conserved terminal phenylalanine or tryptophan, this CDR3 likely stems from a read error. The chain recombines TRBV6-2 or TRBV6-3 with TRBJ2-1; no definite D call. CDR1 and CDR2 from the germline V gene are MNHEY and SVGEGT. The V and J ends lost 5 bases and 6 bases respectively, with 17 bases between them. CDR3 length equals 15 residues. CDR3 in DNA: TGTGCCAGCAGTCTTCAGTGTGTTCTGGTCAATGAGCAGTTCCTC. This codes for CASSLQCVLVNEQFL.

This clonotype showed up just once. The chain carries TRBV20-1 and TRBJ2-1, with 8 positions matching TRBD2. This CDR3 has 14 amino acids. Germline loops: CDR1 DFQATT, CDR2 SNEGSKA (reference sequence). With 2 bases clipped from V and 10 bases from J, the junction kept 10 bases outside the gene matches. The CDR3 region is CSARRVAGPYEQFF. The CDR3 DNA reads as TGCAGTGCTAGAAGGGTAGCGGGACCTTACGAGCAGTTCTTC.

This clonotype appeared many times. V is TRBV4-1 and J is TRBJ2-1; no clear D. The V end lost 0 bases, the J end lost 9 bases, and 9 bases lay between the germline ends. The CDR3 is made up of 13 amino acids. Germline V lookup: CDR1 MGHRA, CDR2 YSYEKL. The CDR3 sequence: CASSQDIYREQFF. The CDR3 region has the DNA TGCGCCAGCAGCCAAGATATCTATCGTGAGCAGTTCTTC.

V and J are TRBV4-1 and TRBJ2-7, with D unclear. V lost 6 bases and J 2 bases, leaving 17 bases between the germline ends. Germline V gene data show CDR1 as MGHRA and CDR2 as YSYEKL. The CDR3 totals 15 residues. The CDR3 DNA follows: TGCGCCAGCAGACGATCCATGGGCCCCGCCTACGAGCAGTACTTC. Translation: CASRRSMGPAYEQYF.

This clonotype was recorded at least ten times. The chain couples TRBV27 to TRBJ2-5, with 10 bases fitting TRBD2. V lost 7 bases to trimming and J lost 1 base; unmatched junction nucleotides: 15. The CDR3 sequence is 18 residues long. Per the germline V gene, CDR1 is MNHEY and CDR2 is SMNVEV (reference sequence). CDR3 bases: TGTGCCAGCATCCCCTTAGCTAGCGGGAGAAGGGCCCAAGAGACCCAGTACTTC. Translation: CASIPLASGRRAQETQYF.

The chain combines TRBV2 with TRBJ2-7; unclear D gene. The CDR3 extends over 13 amino acids. Trimming pared 5 bases from V and 3 bases from J, leaving 11 bases between. Germline-derived CDR1 and CDR2 are SNHLY and FYNNEI. The chain's CDR3 is CASSHRTRYEQYF. CDR3 DNA: TGTGCCAGCAGTCACCGGACCCGCTACGAGCAGTACTTC.

Points on this clonotype: A read error may be the cause here, since a much bigger clone is one base away. V is TRBV18 and J is TRBJ1-5; TRBD1 matches at 7 bases. Germline CDR1 reads KGHSH; CDR2 reads LQKENI. CDR3 length equals 13 residues. The CDR3 sequence is CASSRGQAQHQHF. The CDR3 nucleotides read TGTGCCAGCTCACGAGGACAGGCTCAGCACCAGCATTTT.

To note about this clonotype: A much larger clone lies one base from this, so it may be a read error. The chain joins TRBV6-1 to TRBJ2-3, with 8 nucleotides matching TRBD1. Germline CDR1 reads MNHNS; CDR2 reads SASEGT. This CDR3 has 14 amino acids. CDR3 bases: TGTGCCGGCAGTTATGGACAGGGTCTGGATACGCAGTATTTT. Translating gives CAGSYGQGLDTQYF.

About this clonotype: Just one base apart from a much larger clone, this may be a read error. The chain is built from TRBV25-1 and TRBJ2-2; no clear D. With 4 bases removed from V and 1 base from J, the gap between germline ends came to 10 bases. Germline lookup yields CDR1 MGHDK and CDR2 SYGVNS. There are 15 residues in the CDR3. CDR3 sequence reads: CASSVSVKNTGELFF. The CDR3 DNA is TGTGCCAGCAGTGTCAGCGTAAAGAACACCGGGGAGCTGTTTTTT.

Turning to this clonotype: Its ends do not fully match the called genes, so a read error is possible. The chain employs TRBV5-1 and TRBJ1-4; D is unresolved. CDR1 SGHRS and CDR2 YFSETQ come from the germline V gene. The CDR3 spans 13 residues. CDR3 sequence: CPSSRIPQEKLFF. In nucleotides, the CDR3 is TGCCCCAGCAGCAGGATCCCGCAAGAAAAACTGTTTTTT.

The rearrangement links TRBV28 to TRBJ2-3; D might be TRBD1 (6 bases). CDR3 length: 16 amino acids. In germline, CDR1 is MDHEN, CDR2 SYDVKM. The V gene lost 2 bases and the J gene lost 1 base, with 13 bases spanning the gap. The CDR3 coding sequence is TGTGCCAGCAGTTTAGGGACAATGCGGGGCACAGATACGCAGTATTTT. Its protein product is CASSLGTMRGTDTQYF.

In this sample, this clonotype turned up a few times. This may be a read error: a much more frequent sequence differs by one nucleotide. V usage is TRBV27 and J usage is TRBJ2-7; tentative D call: TRBD2 (5 bases). This CDR3 region has 15 residues. Germline CDR1 reads MNHEY; CDR2 reads SMNVEV (reference sequence). V was trimmed by 6 bases and J by 5 bases, leaving 20 bases between them. The CDR3 here is CASSGGKGQRHEQYF. In DNA, the CDR3 is TGTGCCAGCAGCGGAGGAAAGGGTCAACGCCACGAGCAGTACTTC.

In regard to this clonotype: A single base separates this from a much larger clone, so it may be a read error. V is TRBV6-1 and J is TRBJ2-5; D gene ambiguous. The CDR3 sequence is 12 residues long. Germline assignment: CDR1 MNHNS and CDR2 SASEGT. V was cut by 10 bases and J by 0 bases, with 9 bases left in between. The DNA for the CDR3 is TGTGCCATCGACAAGAACCAAGAGACCCAGTACTTC. Translated: CAIDKNQETQYF.

The V gene is TRBV5-4, the J gene TRBJ2-7; 8 bases match TRBD2. Germline values: CDR1 SGHNT, CDR2 YYREEE (reference sequence). The CDR3 loop spans 13 amino acids. Trimming cost V 2 bases and J 2 bases; bases outside gene matches: 0. The CDR3 DNA sequence: TGTGCCAGCAGCTTCGGGAGGGCCTACGAGCAGTACTTC. It yields the protein CASSFGRAYEQYF.

The chain has TRBV7-9 and TRBJ2-1, with 7 positions matching TRBD2. The CDR3 is 15 amino acids. The V segment lost 6 bases and the J segment 6 bases; nucleotides outside the gene matches: 11. Per germline, CDR1 SEHNR and CDR2 FQNEAQ (reference sequence). CDR3 loop: CASSKDQAGFNEQFF. The CDR3, as DNA: TGTGCCAGCAGTAAGGACCAAGCGGGGTTCAATGAGCAGTTCTTC.